The T cell receptor (beta chain) under discussion was sequenced for a study of Tregs in tolerant kidney transplant recipients. For this clone: Its cognate antigen is unknown.

V lost 2 bases and J lost 7; bases outside the gene matches: 11. The CDR3 runs to 17 residues. Germline assignment: CDR1 LGHNA and CDR2 YSLEER. Assay: immunoSEQ multiplex PCR; the TCRdb copy retains only in-frame clones and omits some. Of under 20,000 clones listed, 80% to 90% are singletons. Study-level findings and limits: Findings come from small patient numbers and require larger validation.

The receptor comes from a human donor in good health. Sequenced material: Tregs from blood. The chain carries TRBV4-3 and TRBJ1-6; 7 nucleotides match TRBD1. The CDR3 loop is CASSQLPRDSSNSPLHF. As DNA, the CDR3 is TGCGCCAGCAGCCAACTCCCCCGGGACAGCTCCAATTCACCCCTCCACTTT.